This TCR beta chain appears in the sequencing data of a study of neoadjuvant anti-PD-1 for oral cavity cancer. TCRdb's copy holds only in-frame clones and misses some; the assay was immunoSEQ multiplex PCR. The data contain 60,000 to 80,000 clones, 79% of them singletons. V lost 1 base and J lost 0, with 15 bases in between. The CDR3 is 17 amino acids. CDR1 and CDR2 (germline): SGHAT, FQNNGV. This TCR was recovered from a person aged 35-79 years with oral cavity squamous cell carcinoma. The genes are TRBV11-2 and TRBJ1-1; a weak D match, TRBD1 (6 bases). Sequenced here: PBMCs, sampled before nivolumab (anti-PD-1) treatment. CDR3 nucleotide sequence: TGTGCCAGCAGCTTAGGGGGGGCAGGGGCCTTGAACACTGAAGCTTTCTTT. The encoded protein is CASSLGGAGALNTEAFF.